This T cell receptor (beta chain) was recorded in a study of blood T cells in healthy people across ages. A second PCR, run for about 6 to 11 cycles, used a sample-barcoded 5' primer plus a J-beta primer mix. In TCRdb, the 5' RACE reads were re-called with MiXCR into one record per CDR3 protein. The sample has 900,000 to 950,000 distinct CDR3 sequences, 25% to 35% seen once. Between the trimmed V and J ends, which lost 6 bases and 4 bases, there was a span of 12 bases. This CDR3 has 13 residues. Germline V CDR1 and CDR2: SGHTA, FQGNSA. These records were also assigned to another study, of T cells of mothers and their children. That work adds: Each mother gave over 9.5 million TCR beta CDR3 reads; each child, approximately 3.3 million. Thymic selection molds TCR recombination output in much the same way for related pairs as for unrelated pairs.

The source material was blood. This chain joins TRBV7-2 and TRBJ1-2; D is unresolved. The TCR originated in a woman in her forties in good health. The CDR3 nucleotides are TGTGCCAGCAGTCAGGTGGAGGGCTATGGCTACACCTTC. This translates into CASSQVEGYGYTF.